The clone carrying this TCR beta chain was recorded many times. Its antigen is unknown. RNA transcripts yielded amplified TCR beta CDR3 regions. Researchers ran a first-round RT-PCR on the TCR CDR3 using the HTBI primer set. Via MiXCR, TCRdb re-called the multiplex PCR reads, giving one row per CDR3 protein. The sample shows around 300,000 distinct CDR3 sequences, 13% of them seen only once. This specimen belongs to a study of T cells in Graves' hyperthyroidism and ophthalmopathy. Study results and caveats: A model of 13 V-J pairs discriminated ophthalmopathy from stable hyperthyroidism. Most clonotypes expanded in the thyroid (above 0.001) were also present in blood.

Every diagnosis used clinical symptoms, serum thyroxine and TRAb, thyroid ultrasound and orbital computed tomography. Germline-derived CDR1 and CDR2 are DFQATT and SNEGSKA (reference sequence). This CDR3 has 13 residues. Trimming stripped 0 bases from V and 2 bases from J, with 7 bases between. The chain joins TRBV20-1 to TRBJ2-5, with no clear D. The sequence derives from a woman in her 30s with Graves' hyperthyroidism that later progressed to Graves' ophthalmopathy. The sequenced sample was blood. The CDR3 protein is CSARDPLQETQYF. In DNA, the CDR3 is TGCAGTGCTAGAGATCCTCTTCAAGAGACCCAGTACTTC.